The T cell receptor beta chain described here comes from a study of control samples from healthy donors and cancer patients. Profiled with immunoSEQ multiplex PCR; TCRdb holds only in-frame clones, not every one. The data show about 83,000 clones, roughly 91% seen once. The CDR3 loop spans 15 amino acids. Trimming took 5 bases from V and 3 from J; bases not matched to a gene: 9. Germline CDR1 reads MNHNY; CDR2 reads SVGAGI (reference sequence). Sequences were obtained from blood. The chain couples TRBV6-6 to TRBJ1-1, with 7 positions matching TRBD1. The TCR comes from a man aged 50 to 59 in good health. This CDR3 is CASSRSDRVDTEAFF. CDR3 nucleotides: TGTGCCAGCAGTCGATCTGACAGGGTGGACACTGAAGCTTTCTTT.